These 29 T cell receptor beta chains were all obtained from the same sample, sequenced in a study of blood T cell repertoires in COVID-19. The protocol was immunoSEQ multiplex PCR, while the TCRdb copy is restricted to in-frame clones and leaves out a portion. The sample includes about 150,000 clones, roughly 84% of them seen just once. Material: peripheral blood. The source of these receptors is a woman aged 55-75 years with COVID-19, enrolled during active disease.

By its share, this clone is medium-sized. CDR3: CASSQGNRDANTGELFF. The CDR3, as DNA: TGCGCCAGCAGCCAAGGAAACAGGGACGCGAACACCGGGGAGCTGTTTTTT. The chain uses TRBV5-1 and TRBJ2-2; maybe TRBD1 (6 bases). This CDR3 comprises 17 residues. From germline, CDR1 is SGHRS and CDR2 YFSETQ. V was pared by 4 bases and J by 0 bases, with 16 bases between.

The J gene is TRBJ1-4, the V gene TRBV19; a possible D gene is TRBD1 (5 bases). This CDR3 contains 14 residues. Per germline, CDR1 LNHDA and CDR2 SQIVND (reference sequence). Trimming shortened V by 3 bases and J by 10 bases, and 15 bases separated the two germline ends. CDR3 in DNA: TGTGCCAGTAGTATCCGGACACAGAAGAGAAAACTGTTTTTT. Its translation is CASSIRTQKRKLFF.

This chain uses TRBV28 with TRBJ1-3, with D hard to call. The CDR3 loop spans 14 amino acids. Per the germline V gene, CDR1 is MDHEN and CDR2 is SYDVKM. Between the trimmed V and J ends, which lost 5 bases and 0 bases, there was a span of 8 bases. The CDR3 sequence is CASSEIGSGNTIYF. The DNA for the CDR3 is TGTGCCAGCAGTGAGATTGGCTCTGGAAACACCATATATTTT. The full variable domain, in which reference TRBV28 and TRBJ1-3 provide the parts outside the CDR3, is DVKVTQSSRYLVKRTGEKVFLECVQDMDHENMFWYRQDPGLGLRLIYFSYDVKMKEKGDIPEGYSVSREKKERFSLILESASTNQTSMYLCASSEIGSGNTIYFGEGSWLTVV.

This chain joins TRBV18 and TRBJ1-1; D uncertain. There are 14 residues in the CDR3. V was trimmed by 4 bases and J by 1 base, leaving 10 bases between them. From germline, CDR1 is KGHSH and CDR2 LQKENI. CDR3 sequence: CASSQKAGNTEAFF. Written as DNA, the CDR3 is TGTGCCAGCTCACAAAAGGCGGGGAACACTGAAGCTTTCTTT.

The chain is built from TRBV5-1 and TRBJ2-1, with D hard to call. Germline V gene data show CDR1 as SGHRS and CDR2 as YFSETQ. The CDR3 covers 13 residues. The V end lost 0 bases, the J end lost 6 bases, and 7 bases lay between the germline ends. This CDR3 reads CASSLALLNEQFF. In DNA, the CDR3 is TGCGCCAGCAGCTTGGCCCTCCTCAATGAGCAGTTCTTC.

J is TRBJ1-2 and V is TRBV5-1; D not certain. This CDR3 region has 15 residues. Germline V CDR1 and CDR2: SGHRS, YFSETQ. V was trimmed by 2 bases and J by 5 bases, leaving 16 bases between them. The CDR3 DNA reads TGCGCCAGCAGCTTTTCCCCAGCGAAGCTGTATGGCTACACCTTC. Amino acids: CASSFSPAKLYGYTF.

The CDR3 DNA reads TGTGCCAGCAGCCAAGGGCGTACAGGGGATGGCTACACCTTC. It is translated as CASSQGRTGDGYTF. This chain uses TRBV4-2 with TRBJ1-2; TRBD1 matches 7 bases. CDR1 is LGHNA, CDR2 YNFKEQ, per germline. The CDR3 is 14 amino acids. The V and J ends lost 1 base and 6 bases, in that order; junction bases with no gene match: 5.

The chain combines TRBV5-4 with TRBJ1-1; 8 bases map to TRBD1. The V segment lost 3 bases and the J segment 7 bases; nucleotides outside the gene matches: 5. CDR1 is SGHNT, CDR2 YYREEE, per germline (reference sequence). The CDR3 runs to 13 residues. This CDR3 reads CASSSTGVREAFF. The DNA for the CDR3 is TGTGCCAGCAGCTCGACAGGGGTGCGTGAAGCTTTCTTT. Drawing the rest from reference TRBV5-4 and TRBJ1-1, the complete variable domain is ETGVTQSPTHLIKTRGQQVTLRCSSQSGHNTVSWYQQALGQGPQFIFQYYREEENGRGNFPPRFSGLQFPNYSSELNVNALELDDSALYLCASSSTGVREAFFGQGTRLTVV.

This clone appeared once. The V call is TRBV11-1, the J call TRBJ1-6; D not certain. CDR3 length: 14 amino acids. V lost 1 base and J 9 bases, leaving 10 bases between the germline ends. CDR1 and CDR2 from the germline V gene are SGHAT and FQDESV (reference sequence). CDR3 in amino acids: CASSLDSGSSPLHF. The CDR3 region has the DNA TGTGCCAGCAGCTTAGACAGCGGGAGTTCACCCCTCCACTTT. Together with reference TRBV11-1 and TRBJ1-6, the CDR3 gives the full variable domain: EAEVAQSPRYKITEKSQAVAFWCDPISGHATLYWYRQILGQGPELLVQFQDESVVDDSQLPKDRFSAERLKGVDSTLKIQPAELGDSAMYLCASSLDSGSSPLHFGNGTRLTVT.

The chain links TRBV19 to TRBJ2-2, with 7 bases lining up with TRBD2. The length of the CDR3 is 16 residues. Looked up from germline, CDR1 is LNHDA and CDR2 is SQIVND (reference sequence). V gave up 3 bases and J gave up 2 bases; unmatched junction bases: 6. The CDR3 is CASSMNRGVNTGELFF. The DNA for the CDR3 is TGTGCCAGTAGTATGAATCGGGGGGTCAACACCGGGGAGCTGTTTTTT.

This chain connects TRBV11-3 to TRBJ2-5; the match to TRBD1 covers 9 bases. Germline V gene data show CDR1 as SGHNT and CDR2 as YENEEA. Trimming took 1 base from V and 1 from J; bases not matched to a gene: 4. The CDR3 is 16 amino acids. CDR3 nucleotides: TGTGCCAGCAGCTTAGGGGGGACAGGGCGCCAAGAGACCCAGTACTTC. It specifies CASSLGGTGRQETQYF.

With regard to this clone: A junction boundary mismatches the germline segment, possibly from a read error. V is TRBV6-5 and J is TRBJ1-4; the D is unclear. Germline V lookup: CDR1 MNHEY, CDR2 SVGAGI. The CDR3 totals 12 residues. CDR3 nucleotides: TGTGCCAGCAGTACCTGGGCCCTTGATTCCATTTTT. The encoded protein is CASSTWALDSIF.

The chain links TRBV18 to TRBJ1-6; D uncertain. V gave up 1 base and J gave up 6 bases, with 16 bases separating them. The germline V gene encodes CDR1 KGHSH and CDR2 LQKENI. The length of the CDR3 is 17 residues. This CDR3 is CASSPLPTRSFNSPLHF. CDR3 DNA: TGTGCCAGCTCACCACTCCCGACTAGATCTTTTAATTCACCCCTCCACTTT.

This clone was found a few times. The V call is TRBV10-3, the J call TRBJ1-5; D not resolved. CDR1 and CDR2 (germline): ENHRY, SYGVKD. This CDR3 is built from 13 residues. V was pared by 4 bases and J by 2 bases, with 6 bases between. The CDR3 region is CAISAAGNQPQHF. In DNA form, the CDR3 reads TGTGCCATCAGTGCGGCGGGCAATCAGCCCCAGCATTTT.

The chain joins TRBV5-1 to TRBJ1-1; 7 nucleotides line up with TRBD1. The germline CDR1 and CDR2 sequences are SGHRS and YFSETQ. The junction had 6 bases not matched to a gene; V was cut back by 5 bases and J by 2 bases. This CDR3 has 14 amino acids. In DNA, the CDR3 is TGCGCCAGCAGAGAAACAGGGGACAACACTGAAGCTTTCTTT. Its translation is CASRETGDNTEAFF.

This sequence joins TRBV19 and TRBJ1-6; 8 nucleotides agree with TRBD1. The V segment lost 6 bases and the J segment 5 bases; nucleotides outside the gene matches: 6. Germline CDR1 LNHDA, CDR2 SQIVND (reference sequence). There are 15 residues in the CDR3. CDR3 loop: CASRGDRKNNSPLHF. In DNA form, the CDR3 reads TGTGCCAGTAGGGGGGACAGGAAAAATAATTCACCCCTCCACTTT.

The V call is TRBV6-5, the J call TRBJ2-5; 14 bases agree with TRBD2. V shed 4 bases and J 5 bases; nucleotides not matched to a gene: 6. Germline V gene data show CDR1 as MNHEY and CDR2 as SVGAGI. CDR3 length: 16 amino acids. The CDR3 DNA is TGTGCCAGCAGTTCCGGGACTAGCGGGAGTTTGGAGACCCAGTACTTC. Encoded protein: CASSSGTSGSLETQYF.

CDR3 region: CASSEHGNYGYTF. CDR3 nucleotides: TGTGCCAGCAGTGAGCACGGGAACTATGGCTACACCTTC. V gene TRBV25-1 combines with J gene TRBJ1-2; unclear D gene. Trimming removed 3 bases from V and 2 bases from J, with 7 bases in between. The CDR3 is made up of 13 amino acids. Looked up from germline, CDR1 is MGHDK and CDR2 is SYGVNS.

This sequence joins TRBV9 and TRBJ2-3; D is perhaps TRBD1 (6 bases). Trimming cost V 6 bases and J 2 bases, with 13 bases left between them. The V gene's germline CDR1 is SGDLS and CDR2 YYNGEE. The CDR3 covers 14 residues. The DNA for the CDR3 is TGTGCCAGCAACTTACAGGGATACACAGATACGCAGTATTTT. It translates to CASNLQGYTDTQYF.

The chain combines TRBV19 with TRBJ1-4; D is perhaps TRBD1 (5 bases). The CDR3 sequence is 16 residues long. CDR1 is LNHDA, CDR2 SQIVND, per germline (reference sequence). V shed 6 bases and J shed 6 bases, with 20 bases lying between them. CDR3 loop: CASRPRKGERDEKLFF. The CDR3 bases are TGTGCCAGTAGACCTAGGAAAGGGGAGCGGGATGAAAAACTGTTTTTT.

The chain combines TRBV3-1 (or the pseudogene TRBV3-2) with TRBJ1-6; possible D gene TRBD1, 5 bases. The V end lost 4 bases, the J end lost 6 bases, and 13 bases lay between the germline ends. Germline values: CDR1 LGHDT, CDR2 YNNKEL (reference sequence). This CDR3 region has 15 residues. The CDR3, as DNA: TGTGCCAGCAGCCTTGTGGACAACTTTAATTCACCCCTCCACTTT. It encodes CASSLVDNFNSPLHF.

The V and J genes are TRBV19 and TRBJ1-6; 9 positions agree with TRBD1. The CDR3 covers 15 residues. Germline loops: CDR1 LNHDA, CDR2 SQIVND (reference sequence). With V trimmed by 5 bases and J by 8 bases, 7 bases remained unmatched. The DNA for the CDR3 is TGTGCCAGTAGTTTCCGGGACAGGGAGGATTCACCCCTCCACTTT. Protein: CASSFRDREDSPLHF. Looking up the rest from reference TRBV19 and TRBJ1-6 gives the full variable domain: DGGITQSPKYLFRKEGQNVTLSCEQNLNHDAMYWYRQDPGQGLRLIYYSQIVNDFQKGDIAEGYSVSREKKESFPLTVTSAQKNPTAFYLCASSFRDREDSPLHFGNGTRLTVT.

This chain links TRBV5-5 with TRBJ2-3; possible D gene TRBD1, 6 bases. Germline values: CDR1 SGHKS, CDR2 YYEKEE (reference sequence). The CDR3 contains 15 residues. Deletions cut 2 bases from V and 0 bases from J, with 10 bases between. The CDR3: CASSFGTTSTDTQYF. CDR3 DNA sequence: TGTGCCAGCAGCTTCGGGACAACTAGCACAGATACGCAGTATTTT.

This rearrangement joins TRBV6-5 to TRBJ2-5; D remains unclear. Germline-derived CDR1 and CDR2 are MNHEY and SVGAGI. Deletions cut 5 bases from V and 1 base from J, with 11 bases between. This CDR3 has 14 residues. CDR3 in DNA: TGTGCCAGCAGTAGGTACAGCTTCCAAGAGACCCAGTACTTC. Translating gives CASSRYSFQETQYF.

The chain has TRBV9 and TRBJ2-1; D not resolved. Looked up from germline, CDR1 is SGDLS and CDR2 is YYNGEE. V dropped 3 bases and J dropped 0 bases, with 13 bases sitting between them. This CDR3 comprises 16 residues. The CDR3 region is CASSAYSEPSYNEQFF. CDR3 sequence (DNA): TGTGCCAGCAGCGCCTACTCCGAGCCCTCCTACAATGAGCAGTTCTTC.

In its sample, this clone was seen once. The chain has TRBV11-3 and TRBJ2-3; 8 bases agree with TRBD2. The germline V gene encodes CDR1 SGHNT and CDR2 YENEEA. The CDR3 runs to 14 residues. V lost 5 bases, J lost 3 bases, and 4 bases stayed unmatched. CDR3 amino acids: CASSPAGATDTQYF. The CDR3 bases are TGTGCCAGCAGCCCAGCGGGGGCGACAGATACGCAGTATTTT.

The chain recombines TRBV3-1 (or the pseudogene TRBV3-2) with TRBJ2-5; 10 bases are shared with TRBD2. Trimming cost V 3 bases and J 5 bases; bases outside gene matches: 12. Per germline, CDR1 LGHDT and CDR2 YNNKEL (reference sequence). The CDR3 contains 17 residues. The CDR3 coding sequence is TGTGCCAGCAGCCAGCAAGATCCGGGACTAGCGATGGAGACCCAGTACTTC. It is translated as CASSQQDPGLAMETQYF.

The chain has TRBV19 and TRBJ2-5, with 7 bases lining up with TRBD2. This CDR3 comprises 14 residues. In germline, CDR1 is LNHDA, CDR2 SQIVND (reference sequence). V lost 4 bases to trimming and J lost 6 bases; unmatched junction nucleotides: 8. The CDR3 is CASSTRRDYKTQYF. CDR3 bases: TGTGCCAGTAGTACCCGCAGGGACTATAAGACCCAGTACTTC.

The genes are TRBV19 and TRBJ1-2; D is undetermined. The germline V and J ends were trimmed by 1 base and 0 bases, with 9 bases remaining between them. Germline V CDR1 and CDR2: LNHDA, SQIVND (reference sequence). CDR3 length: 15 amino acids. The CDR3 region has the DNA TGTGCCAGTAGTATAGTTCTGCTAGCTAACTATGGCTACACCTTC. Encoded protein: CASSIVLLANYGYTF. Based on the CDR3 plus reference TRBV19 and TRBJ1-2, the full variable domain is DGGITQSPKYLFRKEGQNVTLSCEQNLNHDAMYWYRQDPGQGLRLIYYSQIVNDFQKGDIAEGYSVSREKKESFPLTVTSAQKNPTAFYLCASSIVLLANYGYTFGSGTRLTVV.